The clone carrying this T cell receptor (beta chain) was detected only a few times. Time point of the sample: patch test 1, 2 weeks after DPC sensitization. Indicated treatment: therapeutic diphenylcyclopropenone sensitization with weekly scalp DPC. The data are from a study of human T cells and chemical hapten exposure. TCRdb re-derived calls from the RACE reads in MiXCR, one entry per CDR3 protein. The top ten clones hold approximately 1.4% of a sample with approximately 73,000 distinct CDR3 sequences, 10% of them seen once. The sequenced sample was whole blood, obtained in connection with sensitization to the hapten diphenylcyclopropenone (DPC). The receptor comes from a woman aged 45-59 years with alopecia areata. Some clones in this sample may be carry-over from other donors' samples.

The CDR3 reads CASSQDGRGYSTDTQYF. The CDR3 DNA sequence: TGCGCCAGCAGCCAAGATGGGCGCGGATATAGCACAGATACGCAGTATTTT. J is TRBJ2-3 and V is TRBV4-3; D unclear. The CDR3 is 17 amino acids. The germline CDR1 and CDR2 sequences are LGHNA and YSLEER. V was cut by 0 bases and J by 0 bases, with 13 bases left in between.